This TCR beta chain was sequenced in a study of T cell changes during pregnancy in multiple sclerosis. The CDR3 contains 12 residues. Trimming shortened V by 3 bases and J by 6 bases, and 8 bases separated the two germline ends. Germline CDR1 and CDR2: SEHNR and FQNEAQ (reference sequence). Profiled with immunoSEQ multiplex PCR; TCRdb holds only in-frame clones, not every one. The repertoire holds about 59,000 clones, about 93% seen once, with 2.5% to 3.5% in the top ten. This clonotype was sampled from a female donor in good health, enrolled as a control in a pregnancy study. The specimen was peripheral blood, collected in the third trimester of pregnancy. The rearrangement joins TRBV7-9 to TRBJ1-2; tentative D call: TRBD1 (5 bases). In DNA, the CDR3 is TGTGCCAGCAGCTTCAGGGTGGATGGCTACACCTTC. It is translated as CASSFRVDGYTF.